The 31 T cell receptor beta chains given below trace back to one sample, sequenced in a study of PD-1 blockade in classical Hodgkin lymphoma. The time point was: cycle 4 day 1 (C4D1), after 6 weeks of nivolumab. The patients all showed relapse after autologous stem cell transplantation, while their brentuximab vedotin exposure varied. From thawed PBMCs, CD4+ T cells were purified using magnetic negative selection. TCRdb's table, derived via immunoSEQ multiplex PCR, lists solely in-frame clones and lacks some. Of approximately 9,000 clones listed, approximately 80% are singletons. Sequencing used CD4+ T cells from blood, obtained before the fourth cycle of nivolumab. The source is a human donor with classical Hodgkin lymphoma.

The rearrangement uses TRBV5-1 and TRBJ2-5; tentatively, D is TRBD1 (6 bases). The CDR3 consists of 14 residues. Per germline, CDR1 SGHRS and CDR2 YFSETQ. V was trimmed by 0 bases and J by 4 bases, leaving 10 bases between them. The CDR3 bases are TGCGCCAGCAGCTTGGAGGGACACCTAGAGACCCAGTACTTC. Translated, it gives CASSLEGHLETQYF.

The gene calls are TRBV6-5 and TRBJ1-4, with D maybe TRBD1 (5 bases). The CDR3 contains 15 residues. V dropped 0 bases and J dropped 7 bases, with 12 bases sitting between them. The germline CDR1 and CDR2 sequences are MNHEY and SVGAGI. CDR3 amino acids: CASSYSGVLGEKLFF. In nucleotides, the CDR3 is TGTGCCAGCAGTTACTCAGGGGTTCTTGGTGAAAAACTGTTTTTT.

The sample holds one count of this clone. The chain is built from TRBV13 and TRBJ2-7; tentatively, D is TRBD2 (6 bases). Germline-derived CDR1 and CDR2 are PRHDT and FYEKMQ (reference sequence). The V end lost 8 bases, the J end lost 2 bases, and 10 bases lay between the germline ends. The length of the CDR3 is 12 residues. This CDR3 is CASGREPYEQYF. The CDR3 nucleotides read TGTGCCAGCGGGCGGGAACCCTACGAGCAGTACTTC.

This clone has a single count. The DNA of the CDR3 is TGTGCCAGCAGCTTAAAGATCTACGGAGGATCCTACGAGCAGTACTTC. Encoded protein: CASSLKIYGGSYEQYF. The genes are TRBV11-2 and TRBJ2-7, with TRBD2 as a possible D gene (5 bases). CDR3 length equals 16 residues. V lost 2 bases, J lost 1 base, and 15 bases lay in between. Per germline, CDR1 SGHAT and CDR2 FQNNGV.

CDR3 DNA: TGTGCCAGTAGCCGACAGGGGGCGGTCCCCGGGGAGCTGTTTTTT. Translating gives CASSRQGAVPGELFF. The chain has TRBV19 and TRBJ2-2, with 10 bases that match TRBD1. Germline V CDR1 and CDR2: LNHDA, SQIVND (reference sequence). V gave up 6 bases and J gave up 6 bases; unmatched junction bases: 7. The CDR3 runs to 15 residues.

The chain couples TRBV5-1 to TRBJ2-2; D not resolved. Trimming removed 4 bases from V and 6 bases from J, with 16 bases in between. This CDR3 has 15 amino acids. Germline V gene data show CDR1 as SGHRS and CDR2 as YFSETQ. The CDR3 here is CASSPGVYPAGELFF. CDR3 in DNA: TGCGCCAGCAGCCCCGGTGTTTACCCGGCCGGGGAGCTGTTTTTT.

V is TRBV5-6 and J is TRBJ2-3, with D unresolved. Germline V gives CDR1 SGHDT, CDR2 YYEEEE. The CDR3 is 15 residues long. V was shortened by 4 bases and J by 0 bases, with 12 bases between the two germline ends. The CDR3 region has the DNA TGTGCCAGCAGCCCACGTTGGGGTAGCACAGATACGCAGTATTTT. Translating it yields CASSPRWGSTDTQYF.

This chain connects TRBV6-5 to TRBJ2-1; D gene uncertain. Between the trimmed V and J ends, which lost 7 bases and 0 bases, there was a span of 13 bases. The CDR3 sequence is 15 residues long. Germline lookup yields CDR1 MNHEY and CDR2 SVGAGI. CDR3 DNA: TGTGCCAGCACCCGCATGGGCGTCTCCTACAATGAGCAGTTCTTC. Protein product: CASTRMGVSYNEQFF.

There are a few counts of this clone. The V and J genes are TRBV2 and TRBJ1-1; D unclear. V was pared by 2 bases and J by 1 base, with 5 bases between. Looked up from germline, CDR1 is SNHLY and CDR2 is FYNNEI. The CDR3 consists of 13 residues. The CDR3 protein is CASSERRNTEAFF. Here the CDR3 DNA reads TGTGCCAGCAGTGAAAGGCGGAACACTGAAGCTTTCTTT. Based on the CDR3 plus reference TRBV2 and TRBJ1-1, the full variable domain is EPEVTQTPSHQVTQMGQEVILRCVPISNHLYFYWYRQILGQKVEFLVSFYNNEISEKSEIFDDQFSVERPDGSNFTLKIRSTKLEDSAMYFCASSERRNTEAFFGQGTRLTVV.

The chain couples TRBV4-3 to TRBJ1-6; possible D gene TRBD1, 6 bases. Germline V CDR1 and CDR2: LGHNA, YSLEER. This CDR3 has 15 residues. Trimming pared 3 bases from V and 9 bases from J, leaving 15 bases between. In DNA form, the CDR3 reads TGCGCCAGCAGCCAGCTAGGGCAGGGGACTTCACCCCTCCACTTT. Translated: CASSQLGQGTSPLHF.

The rearrangement joins TRBV23-1 to TRBJ2-7; D remains unclear. TRBV23-1 is marked as an open reading frame, function uncertain. The CDR3 runs 15 residues. Trimming left V 0 bases short and J 4 bases short, with 13 bases between. The CDR3 sequence: CASSQSERLLYEQYF. The DNA of the CDR3 is TGCGCCAGCAGTCAATCGGAAAGGCTCCTTTACGAGCAGTACTTC.

This chain uses TRBV28 with TRBJ1-2; unclear D gene. There are 14 residues in the CDR3. Germline V gene sequence: CDR1 MDHEN, CDR2 SYDVKM. V lost 3 bases and J lost 5, with 13 bases in between. This CDR3 is CASSFPAVRYGYTF. The CDR3 DNA sequence: TGTGCCAGCAGTTTTCCGGCAGTTCGGTATGGCTACACCTTC.

In nucleotides, the CDR3 is TGTGCCAGCAGTTTCGAACTAGCGGGAGGTAGCTCCTACAATGAGCAGTTCTTC. Encoded protein: CASSFELAGGSSYNEQFF. The chain is built from TRBV28 and TRBJ2-1, with TRBD2 identical over 12 bases. This CDR3 spans 18 amino acids. The J segment lost 0 bases and the V segment lost 3 bases, leaving 6 bases of the junction unmatched. Per germline, CDR1 MDHEN and CDR2 SYDVKM.

The chain carries TRBV28 and TRBJ1-4, with D maybe TRBD1 (6 bases). Germline V gene data show CDR1 as MDHEN and CDR2 as SYDVKM. Trimming left V 8 bases short and J 1 base short, with 11 bases between. The CDR3 is made up of 14 amino acids. Here the CDR3 reads CASREGGTNEKLFF. The CDR3 region has the DNA TGTGCCAGCCGCGAAGGGGGAACTAATGAAAAACTGTTTTTT.

This clone was seen a handful of times. The rearrangement uses TRBV6-5 and TRBJ2-2; D unresolved. The CDR3 has 12 amino acids. V lost 5 bases, J lost 5 bases, and 6 bases lay in between. Germline values: CDR1 MNHEY, CDR2 SVGAGI. CDR3 sequence: CASSQETGELFF. The CDR3, as DNA: TGTGCCAGCAGTCAAGAGACCGGGGAGCTGTTTTTT.

The chain uses TRBV6-6 and TRBJ2-7; possible D gene TRBD1, 6 bases. The CDR3 has 14 amino acids. V lost 6 bases and J 1 base, leaving 13 bases between the germline ends. Germline V gives CDR1 MNHNY, CDR2 SVGAGI (reference sequence). DNA of the CDR3: TGTGCCAGCAGCGGACAGATCCTTTCCTACGAGCAGTACTTC. This translates into CASSGQILSYEQYF.

In nucleotides, the CDR3 is TGTGCCAGCAGCGTAGCTCCGGGAAAGAACACTGAAGCTTTCTTT. Its protein is CASSVAPGKNTEAFF. The chain has TRBV9 and TRBJ1-1, with D uncertain. Germline V gene sequence: CDR1 SGDLS, CDR2 YYNGEE. The CDR3 length is 15 residues. Trimming pared 0 bases from V and 1 base from J, leaving 10 bases between.

V usage is TRBV5-1 and J usage is TRBJ2-3; D not resolved. The CDR3 covers 15 residues. Germline V gene lookup returns CDR1 SGHRS and CDR2 YFSETQ. The V and J ends lost 0 bases and 0 bases respectively, with 8 bases between them. CDR3 DNA sequence: TGCGCCAGCAGCTTGGCGTCAGGTAGCACAGATACGCAGTATTTT. It specifies CASSLASGSTDTQYF.

This sequence joins TRBV5-5 and TRBJ2-7, with TRBD1 matching over 9 bases. This CDR3 spans 14 amino acids. CDR1 is SGHKS and CDR2 is YYEKEE in the germline V gene (reference sequence). J lost 4 bases, V lost 1 base, and 3 bases had no gene match. DNA for the CDR3: TGTGCCAGCAGCTTGACAGGGGGCGAATACGAGCAGTACTTC. Translating gives CASSLTGGEYEQYF.

J is TRBJ2-1 and V is TRBV2; no firm D call. Germline V lookup: CDR1 SNHLY, CDR2 FYNNEI. The length of the CDR3 is 15 residues. V dropped 0 bases and J dropped 4 bases, with 10 bases sitting between them. The CDR3 protein is CASSEAGLDYNEQFF. The CDR3 coding sequence is TGTGCCAGCAGTGAAGCGGGCTTGGATTACAATGAGCAGTTCTTC.

This sequence joins TRBV5-6 and TRBJ1-5; weak D call: TRBD1 (5 bases). The V and J ends lost 3 bases and 8 bases respectively, with 12 bases between them. This CDR3 is built from 13 residues. CDR1 and CDR2 from the germline V gene are SGHDT and YYEEEE. CDR3 protein: CASSSGTPKPQHF. The DNA for the CDR3 is TGTGCCAGCAGCTCAGGGACTCCCAAGCCCCAGCATTTT.

The chain couples TRBV4-2 to TRBJ1-2; tentatively, D is TRBD1 (5 bases). Trimming shortened V by 1 base and J by 8 bases, and 14 bases separated the two germline ends. Germline V gene lookup returns CDR1 LGHNA and CDR2 YNFKEQ. The CDR3 spans 14 residues. The CDR3 sequence: CASSQGRGEEGYTF. CDR3 sequence (DNA): TGTGCCAGCAGCCAAGGTAGGGGTGAAGAAGGCTACACCTTC.

The chain is built from TRBV7-2 and TRBJ1-2, with a weak D call TRBD1 (6 bases). The germline V gene has CDR1 SGHTA and CDR2 FQGNSA. The CDR3 length is 15 residues. V lost 5 bases and J 6 bases, leaving 19 bases between the germline ends. The DNA of the CDR3 is TGTGCCAGCAGCCCGTCCCCGACAGGCGGTCATGGCTACACCTTC. Its protein product is CASSPSPTGGHGYTF.

This clone was seen a single time. V gene TRBV5-1 combines with J gene TRBJ2-5, with 7 bases identical to TRBD2. The length of the CDR3 is 19 residues. The junction had 18 bases not matched to a gene; V was cut back by 2 bases and J by 2 bases. Germline values: CDR1 SGHRS, CDR2 YFSETQ. The CDR3 DNA reads as TGCGCCAGCAGCTTAAATCGTGTAGGGAATGGCGGGAGACAAGAGACCCAGTACTTC. It encodes CASSLNRVGNGGRQETQYF.

This rearrangement joins TRBV28 to TRBJ2-5; no reliable D call. The DNA matches TRBJ2-7 better at its end, which makes the J call doubtful. Germline lookup yields CDR1 MDHEN and CDR2 SYDVKM. The CDR3 sequence is 12 residues long. The CDR3 DNA reads TGTGCCAGCAGTTTTCAGTTCTACGAGCAGTACTTC. Protein: CASSFQFYEQYF.

V is TRBV20-1 and J is TRBJ1-1; D unresolved. V shed 2 bases and J shed 1 base, with 2 bases lying between them. The CDR3 extends over 11 amino acids. From germline, CDR1 is DFQATT and CDR2 SNEGSKA (reference sequence). The CDR3 region is CSARRNTEAFF. The CDR3 DNA sequence: TGCAGTGCTAGAAGGAACACTGAAGCTTTCTTT.

The chain uses TRBV2 and TRBJ1-2; no reliable D call. Trimming left V 6 bases short and J 6 bases short, with 14 bases between. The CDR3 covers 13 residues. The germline gives CDR1 SNHLY, CDR2 FYNNEI. Here the CDR3 reads CASRVGSVHGYTF. CDR3 DNA sequence: TGTGCCAGCAGGGTCGGGTCGGTCCATGGCTACACCTTC.

This clone was seen a few times. The chain joins TRBV12-5 to TRBJ2-7; no definite D call. V lost 2 bases and J 3 bases, leaving 2 bases between the germline ends. The CDR3 has 11 amino acids. The germline V gene has CDR1 LGHNT and CDR2 FRNRAP. The CDR3 DNA reads as TGTGCTAGTGGTTTGAACTACGAGCAGTACTTC. Encoded protein: CASGLNYEQYF.

Regarding this clone: One junction end does not reproduce the germline sequence, and a read error may be involved. V and J are TRBV15 and TRBJ1-1; a possible D gene is TRBD1 (5 bases). This CDR3 has 11 residues. Per germline, CDR1 LNHNV and CDR2 YYDKDF (reference sequence). The CDR3 DNA reads as TGTGCCACCGGCAGGGACACTGAAGCTTTCTTT. This translates into CATGRDTEAFF.

The chain recombines TRBV4-3 with TRBJ2-7; D gene unclear. Trimming shortened V by 0 bases and J by 0 bases, and 6 bases separated the two germline ends. Germline CDR1 LGHNA, CDR2 YSLEER. This CDR3 contains 14 residues. CDR3 sequence reads: CASSQDYSSYEQYF. The CDR3 DNA reads TGCGCCAGCAGCCAAGATTATAGCTCCTACGAGCAGTACTTC.

This rearrangement joins TRBV9 to TRBJ1-6, with 8 bases fitting TRBD1. With V trimmed by 1 base and J by 7 bases, 1 base remained unmatched. Germline V lookup: CDR1 SGDLS, CDR2 YYNGEE. The CDR3 loop spans 14 amino acids. CDR3 amino acids: CASSVQGANSPLHF. The CDR3 DNA sequence: TGTGCCAGCAGCGTACAGGGGGCGAATTCACCCCTCCACTTT.